This T cell receptor (beta chain) was retrieved from a study of T cell responses to AZD1222 COVID-19 vaccine. The study's findings and limits: Two AZD1222 administrations were followed by greater Spike-specific TCR breadth and depth. Donors skewed white British and female; clonal diversity was possibly underestimated. Repertoires were obtained solely post-peak T cell response. Vaccine-related CD4 TCRs covered spike, predominating at 160-218 and 743-854.

The CDR3 is 15 residues long. V was clipped by 0 bases and J by 2 bases; unmatched bases: 4. Germline V gene data show CDR1 as LNHDA and CDR2 as SQIVND (reference sequence). Of note for this clone: Its antigen is currently unknown.

Data came from immunoSEQ multiplex PCR; TCRdb stores just in-frame clones and leaves some out. This table has about 170,000 clones, about 83% appearing once. The specimen was peripheral blood, collected 28 days after the second AZD1222 dose. The origin of this receptor is an adult who received the AZD1222 COVID-19 vaccine. The gene calls are TRBV19 and TRBJ2-7; 7 positions agree with TRBD2. CDR3 region: CASSIEGAGAYEQYF. CDR3 DNA sequence: TGTGCCAGTAGTATAGAAGGGGCGGGAGCCTACGAGCAGTACTTC.